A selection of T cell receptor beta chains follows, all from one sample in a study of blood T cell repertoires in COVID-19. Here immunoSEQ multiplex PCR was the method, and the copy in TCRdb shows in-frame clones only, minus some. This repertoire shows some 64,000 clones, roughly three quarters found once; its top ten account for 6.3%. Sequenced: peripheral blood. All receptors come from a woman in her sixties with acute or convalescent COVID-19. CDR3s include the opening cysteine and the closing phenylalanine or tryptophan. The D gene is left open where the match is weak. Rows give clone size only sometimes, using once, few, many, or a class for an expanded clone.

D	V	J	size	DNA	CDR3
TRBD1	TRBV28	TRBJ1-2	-	TGTGCCAGCAGTCTTTTAGGGACAGGGGTCTATGGCTACACCTTC	CASSLLGTGVYGYTF
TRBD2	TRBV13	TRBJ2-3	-	TGTGCCAGCAGCGCGCCAACTAGCGGGGAGGATACGCAGTATTTT	CASSAPTSGEDTQYF
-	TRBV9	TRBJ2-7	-	TGTGCCAGCAGCCCACAACAAGACCAGGCCCACGAGCAGTACTTC	CASSPQQDQAHEQYF
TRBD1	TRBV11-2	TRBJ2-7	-	TGTGCCAGCAGCCGCTTAGAGGGACAGGGGACCCACGAGCAGTACTTC	CASSRLEGQGTHEQYF
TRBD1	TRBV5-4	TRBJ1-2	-	TGTGCCAGCAGCTTGGCGGGGACAGGACGAAAATATGGCTACACCTTC	CASSLAGTGRKYGYTF
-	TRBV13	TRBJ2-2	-	TGTGCCAGCAGCCTACCTCAGGGTAGGGGCGGGGAGCTGTTTTTT	CASSLPQGRGGELFF
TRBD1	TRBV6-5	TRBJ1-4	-	TGTGCCAGCAACCCGACAGGGTGGGGTGAAAAACTGTTTTTT	CASNPTGWGEKLFF
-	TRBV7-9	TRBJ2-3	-	TGTGCCAGCAGCTTACTCGGGGGAGAAACAGATACGCAGTATTTT	CASSLLGGETDTQYF
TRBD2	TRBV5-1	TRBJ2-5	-	TGCGCCAGCAGCTCTTGGGGGGGGGACCAAGAGACCCAGTACTTC	CASSSWGGDQETQYF
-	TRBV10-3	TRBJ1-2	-	TGTGCCATCAGCCTCAAACAGGGCTCCTATGGCTACACCTTC	CAISLKQGSYGYTF
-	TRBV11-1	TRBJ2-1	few	TGTGCCAGCAGCTACGAGGGGACTGCATATTACAATGAGCAGTTCTTC	CASSYEGTAYYNEQFF
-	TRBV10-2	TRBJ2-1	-	TGCGCCAGCTGGGGGCAGGGTGGGGGCAGATACAATGAGCAGTTCTTC	CASWGQGGGRYNEQFF
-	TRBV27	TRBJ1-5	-	TGTGCCAGCAGTTCCCGGGTGGAGAATCAGCCCCAGCATTTT	CASSSRVENQPQHF
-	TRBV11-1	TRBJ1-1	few	TGTGCCAGCAGCGTGAGAGATGCGACTGAAGCTTTCTTT	CASSVRDATEAFF
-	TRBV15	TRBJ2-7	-	TGTGCCACCAGCCAGGGAAGGGACTCTTTCTACGAGCAGTACTTC	CATSQGRDSFYEQYF
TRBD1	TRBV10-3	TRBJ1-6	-	TGTGCCATCAGCCCGCAGGGGGATTCACCCCTCCACTTT	CAISPQGDSPLHF
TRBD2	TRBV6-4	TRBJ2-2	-	TGTGCCAGCCAAGGACTAGAGGCCGGGGAGCTGTTTTTT	CASQGLEAGELFF
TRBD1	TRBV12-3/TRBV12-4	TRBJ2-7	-	TGTGCCAGCAGTCAGACAGGGACCTACGAGCAGTACTTC	CASSQTGTYEQYF
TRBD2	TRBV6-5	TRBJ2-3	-	TGTGCCAGCAGGCTAGCGGGGGTTAAAGATACGCAGTATTTT	CASRLAGVKDTQYF
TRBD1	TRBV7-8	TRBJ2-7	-	TGTGCCAGCAGCCGGGACAGCTTAACCTACGAGCAGTACTTC	CASSRDSLTYEQYF
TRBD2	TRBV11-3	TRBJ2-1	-	TGTGCCAGCAGCTTAGTAGCGGGGGGTTACAATGAGCAGTTCTTC	CASSLVAGGYNEQFF
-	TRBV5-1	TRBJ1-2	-	TGCGCCAGCAGCGCCGGGTCCCGGTTGGAGGGCTACACCTTC	CASSAGSRLEGYTF
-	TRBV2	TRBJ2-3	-	TGTGCCAGCAGTGAAGCATGGGCTCCTACAGGGAGGGGCACAGATACGCAGTATTTT	CASSEAWAPTGRGTDTQYF
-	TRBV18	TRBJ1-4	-	TGTGCCAGCTCACCATACCGGGGAGAAAAACTGTTTTTT	CASSPYRGEKLFF
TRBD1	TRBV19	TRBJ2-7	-	TGTGCCAGTTTGGACAGGGGTCGCTACGAGCAGTACTTC	CASLDRGRYEQYF
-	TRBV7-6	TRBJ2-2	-	TGTGCCAGCAGCTTCGGGGGGCGCCCAGCCGGGGAGCTGTTTTTT	CASSFGGRPAGELFF
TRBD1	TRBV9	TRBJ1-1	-	TGTGCCAGCAGCGTCGGGGACAGGAACACTGAAGCTTTCTTT	CASSVGDRNTEAFF
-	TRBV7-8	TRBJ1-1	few	TGTGCCAGCAGTTTAAATCCGGGACTACAGAACACTGAAGCTTTCTTT	CASSLNPGLQNTEAFF
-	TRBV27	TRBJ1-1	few	TGTGCCAGCAGCCGGAACACTGAAGCTTTCTTT	CASSRNTEAFF
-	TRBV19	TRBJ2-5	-	TGTGCCAGTGGGGGGGGGCCAGAGACCCAGTACTTC	CASGGGPETQYF
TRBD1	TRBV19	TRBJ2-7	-	TGTGCCAGTAGTATGTTGGGACAGCTGACTGAGCAGTACTTC	CASSMLGQLTEQYF
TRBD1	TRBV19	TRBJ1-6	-	TGTGCCAGTAGTATATCCGTGGGACAGGGAGTTTCACCCCTCCACTTT	CASSISVGQGVSPLHF
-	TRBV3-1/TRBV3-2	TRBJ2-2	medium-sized	TGTGCCAGCAGCCAAGTTAGCCCTCTTAGTAGCACCGGGGAGCTGTTTTTT	CASSQVSPLSSTGELFF
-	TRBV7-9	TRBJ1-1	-	TGTGCCAGCAGCTTACAGGGAAACACTGAAGCTTTCTTT	CASSLQGNTEAFF
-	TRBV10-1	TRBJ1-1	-	TGCGCCAGCAGTGAGTCAGGGGGAACTGAAGCTTTCTTT	CASSESGGTEAFF
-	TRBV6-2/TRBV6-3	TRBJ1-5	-	TGTGCCAGCAGTTCGCAGGGCCGACGGTATCAGCCCCAGCATTTT	CASSSQGRRYQPQHF
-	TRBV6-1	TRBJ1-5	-	TGTGCCAGCAGTGAAGCCGCGGGGTTGAATCAGCCCCAGCATTTT	CASSEAAGLNQPQHF
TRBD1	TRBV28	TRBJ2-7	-	TGTGCCAGCAATGAAGACAGGGGCGTTTTTTACGAGCAGTACTTC	CASNEDRGVFYEQYF
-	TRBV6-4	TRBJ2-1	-	TGTGCCAGCAGTGTCGGGGAAGGCAATGAGCAGTTCTTC	CASSVGEGNEQFF
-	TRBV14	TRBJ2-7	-	TGTGCCAGCAGCCAAGGGTTCGGGTTTCTCTACGAGCAGTACTTC	CASSQGFGFLYEQYF
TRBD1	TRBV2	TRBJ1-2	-	TGTGCCAGCAGATCGGGACAGGGATATGGCTACACCTTC	CASRSGQGYGYTF